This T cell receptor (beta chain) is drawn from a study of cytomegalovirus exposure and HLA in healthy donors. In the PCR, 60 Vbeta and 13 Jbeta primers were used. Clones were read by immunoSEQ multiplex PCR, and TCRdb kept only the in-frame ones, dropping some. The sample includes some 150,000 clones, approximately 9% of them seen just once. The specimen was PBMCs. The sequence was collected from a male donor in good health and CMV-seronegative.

The CDR3 DNA reads as TGTGCCAGTAGTACTCACTTTGGGCGCGGGAGAGAAGAGACCCAGTACTTC. This sequence encodes CASSTHFGRGREETQYF. The genes are TRBV19 and TRBJ2-5; TRBD2 aligns across 7 bases. This CDR3 contains 17 residues. Germline V lookup: CDR1 LNHDA, CDR2 SQIVND (reference sequence). The V segment lost 4 bases and the J segment 3 bases; nucleotides outside the gene matches: 14.